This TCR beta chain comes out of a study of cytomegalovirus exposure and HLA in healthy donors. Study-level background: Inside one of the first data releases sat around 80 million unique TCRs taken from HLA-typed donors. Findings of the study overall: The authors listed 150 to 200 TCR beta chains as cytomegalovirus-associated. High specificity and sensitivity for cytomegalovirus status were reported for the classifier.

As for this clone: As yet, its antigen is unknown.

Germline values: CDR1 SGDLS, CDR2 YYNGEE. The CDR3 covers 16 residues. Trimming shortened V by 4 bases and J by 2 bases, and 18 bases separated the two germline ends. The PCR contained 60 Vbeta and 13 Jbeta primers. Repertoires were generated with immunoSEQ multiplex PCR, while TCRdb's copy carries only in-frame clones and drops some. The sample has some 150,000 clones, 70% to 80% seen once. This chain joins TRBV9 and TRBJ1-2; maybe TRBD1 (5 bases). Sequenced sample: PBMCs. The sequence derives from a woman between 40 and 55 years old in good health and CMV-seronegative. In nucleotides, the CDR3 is TGTGCCAGCAGCCCCTTCCCGGACAAAGTAAACTATGGCTACACCTTC. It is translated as CASSPFPDKVNYGYTF.